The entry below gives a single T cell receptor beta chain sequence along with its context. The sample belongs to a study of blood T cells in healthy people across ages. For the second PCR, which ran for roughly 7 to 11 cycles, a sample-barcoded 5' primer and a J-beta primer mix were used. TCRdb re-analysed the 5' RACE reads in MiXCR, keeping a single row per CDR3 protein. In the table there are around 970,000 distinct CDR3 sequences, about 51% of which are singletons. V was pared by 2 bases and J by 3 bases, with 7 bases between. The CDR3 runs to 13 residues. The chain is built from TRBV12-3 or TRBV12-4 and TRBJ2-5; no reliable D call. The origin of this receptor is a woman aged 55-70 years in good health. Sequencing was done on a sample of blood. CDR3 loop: CASSLRQEETQYF. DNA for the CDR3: TGTGCCAGCAGTTTAAGGCAGGAAGAGACCCAGTACTTC.